The present TCR beta chain was sequenced within a study of T cell repertoires in cytomegalovirus infection. Study-level background: Public signatures in TCR beta pointed to CMV infection and matching HLA type.

Germline V CDR1 and CDR2: DFQATT, SNEGSKA (reference sequence). This CDR3 spans 14 amino acids. Deletions cut 0 bases from V and 0 bases from J, with 6 bases between. Study-wide findings and caveats: Carriers of CMV and the relevant HLA type were discriminated by public TCR beta frequency. Dominating the ex vivo response were TCR beta clonotypes that were CMV-specific and HLA-C-restricted.

TCRdb reprocessed the reads via MiXCR and lists one record per CDR3 protein. The sample has about 260,000 distinct CDR3 sequences; approximately 13% are singletons. In its sample, this clonotype was seen a few times. As yet, its antigen is unknown. The sequence was collected from a human donor in good health (CMV status not recorded). Some clones in this sample may be carry-over from other donors' samples. The sequenced sample consisted of PBMCs. This chain joins TRBV20-1 and TRBJ1-5; the D is unclear. The CDR3 reads CSARDIHSNQPQHF. In DNA, the CDR3 is TGCAGTGCTAGAGATATCCATAGCAATCAGCCCCAGCATTTT.